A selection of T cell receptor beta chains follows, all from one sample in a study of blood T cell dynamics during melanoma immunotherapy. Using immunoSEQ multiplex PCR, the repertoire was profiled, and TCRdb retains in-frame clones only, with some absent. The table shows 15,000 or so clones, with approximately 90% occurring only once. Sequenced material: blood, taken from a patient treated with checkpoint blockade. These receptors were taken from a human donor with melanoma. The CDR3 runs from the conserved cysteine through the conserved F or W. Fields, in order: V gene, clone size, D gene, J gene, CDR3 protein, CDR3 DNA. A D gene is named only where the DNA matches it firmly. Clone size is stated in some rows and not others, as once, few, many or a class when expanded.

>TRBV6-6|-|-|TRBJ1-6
CASILQGDNNSPLHF
TGTGCCAGCATTTTACAGGGTGACAACAATTCACCCCTCCACTTT
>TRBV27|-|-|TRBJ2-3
CASRPHLGPQGDTQYF
TGTGCCAGCAGACCCCACTTGGGCCCACAGGGAGATACGCAGTATTTT
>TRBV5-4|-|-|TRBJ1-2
CASSLVGGRGYGYTF
TGTGCCAGCAGCTTGGTCGGCGGCAGAGGGTATGGCTACACCTTC
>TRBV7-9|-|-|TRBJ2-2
CASSQRDVGQGGTGELFF
TGTGCCAGCAGCCAACGGGACGTCGGGCAGGGCGGGACCGGGGAGCTGTTTTTT
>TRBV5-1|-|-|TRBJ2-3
CASSLGDSTDTQYF
TGCGCCAGCAGCTTGGGGGACAGCACAGATACGCAGTATTTT
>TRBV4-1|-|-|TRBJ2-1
CASSQDVRLVSHNEQFF
TGCGCCAGCAGCCAAGATGTTCGACTAGTTTCACACAATGAGCAGTTCTTC
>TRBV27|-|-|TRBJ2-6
CASSLFDPISGANVLTF
TGTGCCAGCAGTTTATTTGACCCAATCTCTGGGGCCAACGTCCTGACTTTC
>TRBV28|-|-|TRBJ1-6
CASSWETGQSSYNSPLHF
TGTGCCAGCAGTTGGGAGACAGGACAGAGCTCCTATAATTCACCCCTCCACTTT
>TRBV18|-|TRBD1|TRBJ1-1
CASSLAGQQMNTEAFF
TGTGCCAGCTCACTAGCGGGACAGCAGATGAACACTGAAGCTTTCTTT
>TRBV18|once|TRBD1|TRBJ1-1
CASSPRQGANTEAFF
TGTGCCAGCTCACCACGACAGGGGGCGAACACTGAAGCTTTCTTT
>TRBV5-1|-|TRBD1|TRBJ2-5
CASSFTGTGGGETQYF
TGCGCCAGCAGCTTTACCGGGACAGGGGGCGGGGAGACCCAGTACTTC
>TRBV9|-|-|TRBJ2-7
CASSAVGGGAGEQYF
TGTGCCAGCAGCGCCGTGGGGGGCGGTGCCGGCGAGCAGTACTTC
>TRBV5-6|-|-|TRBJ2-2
CASSLFPGRHLGELFF
TGTGCCAGCAGCTTATTCCCCGGACGGCACTTAGGGGAGCTGTTTTTT
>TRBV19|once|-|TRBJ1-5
CASSPYRVSSNQPQHF
TGTGCCAGTAGTCCATACAGGGTTTCGAGCAATCAGCCCCAGCATTTT
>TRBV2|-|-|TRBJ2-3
CASRGDRLGADTQYF
TGTGCCAGCAGGGGAGACAGGTTAGGGGCTGATACGCAGTATTTT
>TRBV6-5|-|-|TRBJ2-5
CASSPIWAGQETQYF
TGTGCCAGCAGCCCGATCTGGGCGGGGCAAGAGACCCAGTACTTC
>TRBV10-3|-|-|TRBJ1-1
CAIRELLGNTEAFF
TGTGCCATCAGAGAACTCCTAGGAAACACTGAAGCTTTCTTT
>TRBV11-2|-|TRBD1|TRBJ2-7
CASSQRTGGLYEQYF
TGTGCCAGCAGCCAAAGGACAGGGGGCTTATACGAGCAGTACTTC
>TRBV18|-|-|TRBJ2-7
CASSARSGDTYEQYF
TGTGCCAGCTCAGCGAGGTCAGGAGATACTTACGAGCAGTACTTC
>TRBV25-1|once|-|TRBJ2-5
CASSPQADLKKTQYF
TGTGCCAGCAGTCCCCAGGCGGACCTAAAAAAGACCCAGTACTTC
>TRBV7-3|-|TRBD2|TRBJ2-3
CASSLVGDYTDTQYF
TGTGCCAGCAGCTTAGTGGGGGACTATACAGATACGCAGTATTTT
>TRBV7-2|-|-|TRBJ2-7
CASSPGGGGYEQYF
TGTGCCAGCAGCCCCGGGGGAGGCGGCTACGAGCAGTACTTC
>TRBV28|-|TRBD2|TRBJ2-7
CASILAGGPDPTYEQYF
TGTGCCAGCATCTTAGCGGGAGGCCCGGACCCTACCTACGAGCAGTACTTC
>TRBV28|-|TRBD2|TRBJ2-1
CASSSPSGNRINEQFF
TGTGCCAGCAGTTCACCGAGCGGGAACAGGATCAATGAGCAGTTCTTC
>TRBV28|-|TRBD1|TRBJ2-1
CASSSIRQGTYNEQFF
TGTGCCAGCAGTTCCATCAGACAGGGGACCTACAATGAGCAGTTCTTC
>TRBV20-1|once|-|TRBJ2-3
CSARLGDTQYF
TGCAGTGCTAGATTAGGAGATACGCAGTATTTT